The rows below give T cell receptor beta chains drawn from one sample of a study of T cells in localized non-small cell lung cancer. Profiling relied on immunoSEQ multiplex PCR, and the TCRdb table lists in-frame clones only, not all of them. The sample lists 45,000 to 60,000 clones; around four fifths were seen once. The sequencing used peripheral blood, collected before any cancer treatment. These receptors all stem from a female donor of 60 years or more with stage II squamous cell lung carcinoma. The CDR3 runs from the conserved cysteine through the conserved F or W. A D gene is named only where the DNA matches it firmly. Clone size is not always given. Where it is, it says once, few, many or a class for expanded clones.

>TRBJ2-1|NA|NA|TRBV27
CASSPVAARHEQFF
TGTGCCAGCAGCCCCGTAGCCGCTCGCCATGAGCAGTTCTTC
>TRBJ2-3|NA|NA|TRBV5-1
CASAKALLRGTDTQYF
TGCGCCAGCGCGAAAGCCTTGCTTCGCGGCACAGATACGCAGTATTTT
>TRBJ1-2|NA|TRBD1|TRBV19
CASSSTGGNYGYTF
TGTGCCAGTAGTAGTACAGGGGGTAACTATGGCTACACCTTC
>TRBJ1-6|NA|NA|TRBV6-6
CASTKDSSYNSPLHF
TGTGCCAGCACTAAGGACAGCTCCTATAATTCACCCCTCCACTTT
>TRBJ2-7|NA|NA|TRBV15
CATSRDAFRGEQYF
TGTGCCACCAGCAGAGATGCTTTCAGGGGCGAGCAGTACTTC
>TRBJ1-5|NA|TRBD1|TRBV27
CASSLTGGNQPQHF
TGTGCCAGCAGTTTGACAGGGGGAAATCAGCCCCAGCATTTT
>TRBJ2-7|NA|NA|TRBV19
CASSIDRGSRDTPYEQYF
TGTGCCAGTAGTATAGATAGGGGGAGCCGGGACACTCCCTACGAGCAGTACTTC
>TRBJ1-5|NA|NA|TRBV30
CAWDSQNQPQHF
TGTGCCTGGGACAGTCAAAATCAGCCCCAGCATTTT
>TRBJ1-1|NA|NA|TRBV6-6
CASRRRTANTEAFF
TGTGCCAGCAGGCGCCGGACCGCGAACACTGAAGCTTTCTTT
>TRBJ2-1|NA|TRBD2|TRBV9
CASRSGGGAHEQFF
TGTGCCAGCAGGTCTGGCGGGGGGGCCCATGAGCAGTTCTTC
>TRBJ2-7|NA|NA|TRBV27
CASSLVPGSGEQYF
TGTGCCAGCAGTTTGGTCCCAGGGTCAGGAGAGCAGTACTTC
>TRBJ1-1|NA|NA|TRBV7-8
CASSLAWGTEAFF
TGTGCCAGCAGCTTAGCGTGGGGCACTGAAGCTTTCTTT
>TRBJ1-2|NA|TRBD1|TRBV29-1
CSVPQRTGNGYTF
TGCAGCGTTCCACAGCGGACAGGGAATGGCTACACCTTC
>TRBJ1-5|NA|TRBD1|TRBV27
CASRPGQGHSNQPQHF
TGTGCCAGCCGACCGGGACAGGGTCATAGCAATCAGCCCCAGCATTTT
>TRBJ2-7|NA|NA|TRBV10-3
CAIRTGLSSYEQYF
TGTGCCATCAGGACGGGGCTCAGCTCCTACGAGCAGTACTTC
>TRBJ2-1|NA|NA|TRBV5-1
CASSLQVTNEQFF
TGCGCCAGCAGCTTGCAGGTTACAAATGAGCAGTTCTTC
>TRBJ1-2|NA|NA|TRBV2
CASSELRGLYGYTF
TGTGCCAGCAGTGAATTGCGGGGGCTATATGGCTACACCTTC
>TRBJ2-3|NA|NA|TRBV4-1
CASSQDPGESDTQYF
TGCGCCAGCAGCCAAGATCCCGGCGAGTCAGATACGCAGTATTTT
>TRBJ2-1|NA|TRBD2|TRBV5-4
CASSLTSGGLGDEQFF
TGTGCCAGCAGCCTGACTAGCGGGGGGCTGGGAGATGAGCAGTTCTTC
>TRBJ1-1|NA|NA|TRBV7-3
CASSLGGGSVSEAFF
TGTGCCAGCAGCTTAGGGGGAGGGTCGGTGTCTGAAGCTTTCTTT
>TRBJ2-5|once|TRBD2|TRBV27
CASSLSGRGGQETQYF
TGTGCCAGCAGTTTATCAGGGCGGGGGGGTCAAGAGACCCAGTACTTC
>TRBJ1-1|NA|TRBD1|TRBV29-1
CSVATGGEYTEAFF
TGCAGCGTTGCGACAGGGGGTGAGTACACTGAAGCTTTCTTT
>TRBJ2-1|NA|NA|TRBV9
CASSATQTGRRLNEQFF
TGTGCCAGCAGCGCCACGCAGACGGGTCGCCGTCTCAATGAGCAGTTCTTC